This T cell receptor (beta chain) is from a study of blood T cell repertoires in COVID-19. On the study more broadly: From the United States, Italy and Spain came samples of acute and convalescent COVID-19. PBMCs, B-cell-depleted T cells, or T cells were the source of the cDNA or gDNA that made up the material.

Original methodology: The assay estimated nucleated cells by amplifying reference gene primers. Profiled with immunoSEQ multiplex PCR; TCRdb holds only in-frame clones, not every one. V and J calls and clone size are those listed in that table; D and trimming were worked out from the DNA. This repertoire shows roughly 60,000 clones, approximately 90% found once; its top ten account for around a tenth. This CDR3 spans 15 amino acids. V lost 2 bases to trimming and J lost 8 bases; unmatched junction nucleotides: 6. Germline loops: CDR1 MGHRA, CDR2 YSYEKL. This clone turned up a few times. Sequencing input: peripheral blood. This clonotype was sampled from a woman older than 75 with active COVID-19. The gene calls are TRBV4-1 and TRBJ1-4; 9 nucleotides agree with TRBD1. The CDR3 loop is CASSQSGTGKEKLFF. The CDR3 nucleotides are TGCGCCAGCAGCCAATCCGGGACAGGGAAGGAAAAACTGTTTTTT.